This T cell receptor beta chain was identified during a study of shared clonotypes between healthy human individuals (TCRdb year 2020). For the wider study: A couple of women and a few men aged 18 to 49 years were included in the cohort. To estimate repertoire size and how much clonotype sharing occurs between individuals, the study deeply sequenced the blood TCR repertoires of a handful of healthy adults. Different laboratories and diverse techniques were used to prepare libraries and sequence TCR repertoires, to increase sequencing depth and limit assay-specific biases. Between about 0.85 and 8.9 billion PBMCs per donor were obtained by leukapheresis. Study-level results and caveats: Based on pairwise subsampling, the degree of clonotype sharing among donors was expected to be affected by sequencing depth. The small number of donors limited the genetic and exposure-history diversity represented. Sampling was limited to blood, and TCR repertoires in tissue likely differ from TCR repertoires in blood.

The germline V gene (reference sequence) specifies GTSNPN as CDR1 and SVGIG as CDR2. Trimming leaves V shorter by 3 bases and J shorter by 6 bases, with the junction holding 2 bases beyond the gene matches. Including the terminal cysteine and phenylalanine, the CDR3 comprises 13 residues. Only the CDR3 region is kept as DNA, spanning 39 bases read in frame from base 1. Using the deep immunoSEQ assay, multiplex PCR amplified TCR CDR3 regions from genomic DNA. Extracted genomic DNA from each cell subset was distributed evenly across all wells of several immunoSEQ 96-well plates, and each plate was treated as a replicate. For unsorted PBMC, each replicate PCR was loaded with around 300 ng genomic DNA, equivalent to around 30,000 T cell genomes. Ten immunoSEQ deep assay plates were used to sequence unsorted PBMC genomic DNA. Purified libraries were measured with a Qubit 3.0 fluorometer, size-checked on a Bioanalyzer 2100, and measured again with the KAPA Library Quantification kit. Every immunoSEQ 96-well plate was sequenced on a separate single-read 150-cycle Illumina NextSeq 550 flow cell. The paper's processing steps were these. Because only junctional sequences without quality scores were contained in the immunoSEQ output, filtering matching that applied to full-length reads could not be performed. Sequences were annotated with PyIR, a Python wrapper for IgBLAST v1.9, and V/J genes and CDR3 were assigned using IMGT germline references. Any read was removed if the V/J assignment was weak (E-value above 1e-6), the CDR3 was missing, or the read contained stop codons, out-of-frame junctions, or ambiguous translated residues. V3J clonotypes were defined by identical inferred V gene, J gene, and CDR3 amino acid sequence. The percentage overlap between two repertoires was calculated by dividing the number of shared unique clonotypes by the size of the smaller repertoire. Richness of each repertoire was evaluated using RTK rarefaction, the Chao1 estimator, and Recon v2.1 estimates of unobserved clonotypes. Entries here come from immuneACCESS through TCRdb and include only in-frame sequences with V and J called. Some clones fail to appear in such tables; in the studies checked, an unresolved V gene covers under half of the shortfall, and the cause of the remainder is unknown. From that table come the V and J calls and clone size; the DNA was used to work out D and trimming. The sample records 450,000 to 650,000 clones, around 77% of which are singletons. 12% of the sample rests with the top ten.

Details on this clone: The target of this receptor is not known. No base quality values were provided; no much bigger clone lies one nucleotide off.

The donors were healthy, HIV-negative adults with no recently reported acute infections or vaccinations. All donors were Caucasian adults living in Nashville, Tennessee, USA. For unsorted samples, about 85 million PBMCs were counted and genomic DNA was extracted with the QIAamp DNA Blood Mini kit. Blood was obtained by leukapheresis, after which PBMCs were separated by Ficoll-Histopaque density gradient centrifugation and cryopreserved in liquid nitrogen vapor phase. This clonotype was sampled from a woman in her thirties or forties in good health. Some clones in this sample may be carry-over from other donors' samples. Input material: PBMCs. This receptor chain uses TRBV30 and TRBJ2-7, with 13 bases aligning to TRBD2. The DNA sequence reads TGTGCCTGGAGACTAGCGGGAGGGACCGAGCAGTACTTC. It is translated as CAWRLAGGTEQYF.